Below are 7 T cell receptor beta chains sequenced from a single sample in a study of cytomegalovirus exposure and HLA in healthy donors. The PCR made use of 60 Vbeta and 13 Jbeta primers. Here immunoSEQ multiplex PCR was the method, and the copy in TCRdb shows in-frame clones only, minus some. The data hold 150,000 to 200,000 clones, with approximately 80% observed a single time. The sequencing input was PBMCs. These receptors came from a woman between 35 and 50 years old in good health and CMV-seropositive.

As to this clone: An end of the junction differs from the germline gene, which may be a read error. The V gene is TRBV10-3, the J gene TRBJ2-7, with TRBD1 matching 11 bases. The CDR3 contains 12 residues. Germline V gene sequence: CDR1 ENHRY, CDR2 SYGVKD. In DNA form, the CDR3 reads TGTGCCATCAGTTGGACAGGGGGCGAAGAGAACTTC. Its translation: CAISWTGGEENF.

CDR3 coding DNA: TGTGCCAGCAGCGCAGCTGGGGGACAGGGGTCGTACGATACGCAGTATTTT. This translates into CASSAAGGQGSYDTQYF. The chain recombines TRBV7-8 with TRBJ2-3; 10 bases fit TRBD1. Germline lookup yields CDR1 SGHVS and CDR2 FQNEAQ. V was pared by 5 bases and J by 6 bases, with 14 bases of the junction left unmatched. The CDR3 spans 17 residues.

This chain joins TRBV30 and TRBJ1-3, with D hard to call. The CDR3 extends over 15 amino acids. The ends were cut back, 3 bases at V and 0 bases at J, with 12 bases in the middle. CDR1 GTSNPN and CDR2 SVGIG come from the germline V gene (reference sequence). DNA of the CDR3: TGTGCCTGGAGCGAGGAAACCCGCTCTGGAAACACCATATATTTT. This translates into CAWSEETRSGNTIYF. Using reference TRBV30 and TRBJ1-3 for the parts outside the CDR3, the full variable domain is SQTIHQWPATLVQPVGSPLSLECTVEGTSNPNLYWYRQAAGRGLQLLFYSVGIGQISSEVPQNLSASRPQDRQFILSSKKLLLSDSGFYLCAWSEETRSGNTIYFGEGSWLTVV.

This chain's CDR3 is CASSYRDRARDDGYF. CDR3 DNA sequence: TGTGCCAGCAGTTACCGGGACAGGGCGAGGGACGATGGGTACTTC. V and J are TRBV6-6 and TRBJ2-7; 9 bases are shared with TRBD1. V was pared by 2 bases and J by 12 bases, with 14 bases of the junction left unmatched. There are 15 residues in the CDR3. Looked up from germline, CDR1 is MNHNY and CDR2 is SVGAGI (reference sequence).

This chain links TRBV6-1 with TRBJ1-1; weak D call: TRBD1 (6 bases). The germline V and J ends were trimmed by 6 bases and 5 bases, with 16 bases remaining between them. CDR1 is MNHNS, CDR2 SASEGT, per germline. This CDR3 contains 14 residues. The CDR3 is CASSVKQGGTEAFF. The CDR3 DNA reads TGTGCCAGCAGCGTCAAACAGGGCGGTACTGAAGCTTTCTTT.

This sequence joins TRBV5-1 and TRBJ2-1; D call uncertain. This CDR3 comprises 15 residues. Per germline, CDR1 SGHRS and CDR2 YFSETQ. The V end was cut by 0 bases, the J end by 0 bases, with 7 bases between. CDR3 sequence reads: CASSLVVSSYNEQFF. In nucleotides, the CDR3 is TGCGCCAGCAGCTTGGTTGTGAGCTCCTACAATGAGCAGTTCTTC.

This rearrangement joins TRBV5-1 to TRBJ2-5, with 10 bases matching TRBD1. Trimming took 4 bases from V and 2 from J; bases not matched to a gene: 2. This CDR3 is 14 amino acids long. Germline-derived CDR1 and CDR2 are SGHRS and YFSETQ. CDR3 nucleotides: TGCGCCAGCAGCGGGACAGGGGTTCAAGAGACCCAGTACTTC. As protein: CASSGTGVQETQYF.